A single sample is the source of the 23 T cell receptor beta chains below, sequenced in a study of cytomegalovirus exposure and HLA in healthy donors. The study ran its PCR with 60 Vbeta and 13 Jbeta primers. Sequencing used immunoSEQ multiplex PCR; TCRdb keeps in-frame clones, though not all of them. The table includes 160,000 or so clones, roughly 85% detected once. The specimen was PBMCs. Every receptor here comes from a woman aged 40 to 55 in good health and CMV-seronegative.

The sample holds one count of this clone. V gene TRBV6-1 combines with J gene TRBJ2-7, with D hard to call. The V end lost 4 bases, the J end lost 4 bases, and 17 bases lay between the germline ends. Germline assignment: CDR1 MNHNS and CDR2 SASEGT. The CDR3 loop spans 15 amino acids. This CDR3 is CASSVHMSLTYEQYF. The DNA of the CDR3 is TGTGCCAGCAGTGTACATATGTCTCTTACATACGAGCAGTACTTC.

J is TRBJ2-2 and V is TRBV19; TRBD2 might be the D (7 bases). CDR1 LNHDA and CDR2 SQIVND come from the germline V gene (reference sequence). The CDR3 contains 17 residues. Trimming removed 1 base from V and 4 bases from J, with 16 bases in between. The CDR3 DNA reads TGTGCCAGTAGTATAGGGGGGCGGGGGAGATTCACCGGGGAGCTGTTTTTT. As protein: CASSIGGRGRFTGELFF.

V usage is TRBV7-8 and J usage is TRBJ2-1, with D tentatively TRBD1 (5 bases). V lost 5 bases and J 2 bases, leaving 13 bases between the germline ends. This CDR3 region has 15 residues. Per germline, CDR1 SGHVS and CDR2 FQNEAQ. The CDR3 nucleotides read TGTGCCAGCAGCAAAGACAGTTCGACCTACAATGAGCAGTTCTTC. Its protein is CASSKDSSTYNEQFF.

The rearrangement joins TRBV9 to TRBJ2-4, with a weak D call TRBD2 (5 bases). CDR1 is SGDLS, CDR2 YYNGEE, per germline. Trimming removed 0 bases from V and 6 bases from J, with 10 bases in between. This CDR3 has 14 residues. The CDR3 here is CASSVDGVRNIQYF. In DNA, the CDR3 is TGTGCCAGCAGCGTAGACGGGGTGAGAAACATTCAGTACTTC.

This chain links TRBV29-1 with TRBJ1-1; the match to TRBD1 covers 8 bases. CDR3 length equals 16 residues. Per germline, CDR1 SQVTM and CDR2 ANQGSEA. With V trimmed by 6 bases and J by 0 bases, 12 bases remained unmatched. This CDR3 reads CSVSPGQASMNTEAFF. CDR3 coding DNA: TGCAGCGTCTCACCGGGACAGGCGAGCATGAACACTGAAGCTTTCTTT.

In this sample, this clone turned up a few times. The genes are TRBV7-6 and TRBJ1-2; 8 bases are shared with TRBD1. The CDR3 runs to 13 residues. Germline CDR1 reads SGHVS; CDR2 reads FNYEAQ. The junction had 5 bases not matched to a gene; V was cut back by 4 bases and J by 7 bases. The CDR3 DNA sequence: TGTGCCAGCAGCTCGGGACAGGACTCTGGCTACACCTTC. Amino acid sequence: CASSSGQDSGYTF.

This rearrangement joins TRBV21-1 to TRBJ1-1. TRBV21-1 is a listed pseudogene. CDR3 length: 13 amino acids. The CDR3, as DNA: TGTGCCAGCAGCAAAGCGCCCCCCTTCGGAGCTTTCTTT. Its translation: CASSKAPPFGAFF.

The rearrangement links TRBV15 to TRBJ1-4; tentative D call: TRBD1 (5 bases). Germline V CDR1 and CDR2: LNHNV, YYDKDF (reference sequence). The CDR3 sequence is 15 residues long. V was pared by 0 bases and J by 8 bases, with 13 bases between. The DNA of the CDR3 is TGTGCCACCAGCAGAGATTCGGGGGGAAGCGAAAAACTGTTTTTT. Protein product: CATSRDSGGSEKLFF.

The chain employs TRBV25-1 and TRBJ1-3; 7 bases align to TRBD1. The CDR3 runs to 15 residues. J gave up 4 bases and V 6 bases, and 9 bases lay outside the gene matches. CDR1 is MGHDK, CDR2 SYGVNS, per germline. CDR3 sequence reads: CASRETGESGNTIYF. As DNA, the CDR3 is TGTGCCAGCAGGGAAACAGGGGAATCGGGAAACACCATATATTTT.

The chain joins TRBV13 to TRBJ1-2; 10 nucleotides line up with TRBD1. V shed 5 bases and J 5 bases; nucleotides not matched to a gene: 11. The CDR3 loop spans 16 amino acids. The germline gives CDR1 PRHDT, CDR2 FYEKMQ (reference sequence). CDR3 protein: CASSGGTGTGVYGYTF. The DNA of the CDR3 is TGTGCCAGCAGCGGGGGGACCGGGACAGGGGTGTATGGCTACACCTTC.

This chain links TRBV2 with TRBJ1-5, with 7 bases that match TRBD1. Germline CDR1 SNHLY, CDR2 FYNNEI. This CDR3 contains 18 residues. After removal of 0 bases from V and 0 bases from J, the junction contained 8 bases not matched to a gene. The CDR3 is CASSEAPLGTVSNQPQHF. The DNA for the CDR3 is TGTGCCAGCAGTGAAGCGCCTCTGGGGACAGTTAGCAATCAGCCCCAGCATTTT.

The V call is TRBV7-9, the J call TRBJ2-5, with TRBD2 as a possible D gene (5 bases). The DNA end is more similar to TRBJ2-7, so the J call may be wrong. This CDR3 comprises 14 residues. CDR1 and CDR2 (germline): SEHNR, FQNEAQ (reference sequence). The CDR3 loop is CASSSRRYNYEQYF. In DNA, the CDR3 is TGTGCCAGCAGCTCCAGGAGGTACAACTACGAGCAGTACTTC.

The chain combines TRBV9 with TRBJ1-1; perhaps TRBD1 as D (5 bases). CDR1 SGDLS and CDR2 YYNGEE come from the germline V gene. The CDR3 runs to 16 residues. V lost 3 bases to trimming and J lost 0 bases, with 15 bases between them. For the CDR3, the DNA is TGTGCCAGCAGCGCGACCCCCGCAGGGATGAACACTGAAGCTTTCTTT. Translation gives CASSATPAGMNTEAFF.

A single count supports this clone. The chain combines TRBV19 with TRBJ1-3; no clear D gene. Trimming took 0 bases from V and 0 from J, leaving 9 bases between them. In germline, CDR1 is LNHDA, CDR2 SQIVND (reference sequence). The CDR3 sequence is 16 residues long. CDR3 in DNA: TGTGCCAGTAGTATAGACAAGGAGAGCTCTGGAAACACCATATATTTT. Its translation is CASSIDKESSGNTIYF. The complete variable domain, with remaining parts taken from reference TRBV19 and TRBJ1-3, reads DGGITQSPKYLFRKEGQNVTLSCEQNLNHDAMYWYRQDPGQGLRLIYYSQIVNDFQKGDIAEGYSVSREKKESFPLTVTSAQKNPTAFYLCASSIDKESSGNTIYFGEGSWLTVV.

V is TRBV19 and J is TRBJ1-2; D may be TRBD1 (5 bases). The CDR3 length is 15 residues. V lost 5 bases and J 4 bases, leaving 17 bases between the germline ends. The germline CDR1 and CDR2 sequences are LNHDA and SQIVND (reference sequence). The CDR3 region has the DNA TGTGCCAGTAGTGCGCAGACAGTTGTTCTCTATGGCTACACCTTC. Protein product: CASSAQTVVLYGYTF. Supplemented by reference TRBV19 and TRBJ1-2, the full variable domain reads DGGITQSPKYLFRKEGQNVTLSCEQNLNHDAMYWYRQDPGQGLRLIYYSQIVNDFQKGDIAEGYSVSREKKESFPLTVTSAQKNPTAFYLCASSAQTVVLYGYTFGSGTRLTVV.

This clone was detected only a few times. The chain joins TRBV6-5 to TRBJ2-7; 8 bases fit TRBD1. V was clipped by 5 bases and J by 6 bases; unmatched bases: 12. Germline V gene data show CDR1 as MNHEY and CDR2 as SVGAGI. This CDR3 spans 15 amino acids. This CDR3 is CASSRRDRRDGEQYF. The CDR3 region has the DNA TGTGCCAGCAGTCGCAGGGACAGGAGGGATGGCGAGCAGTACTTC.

The chain recombines TRBV6-1 with TRBJ1-5, with 7 nucleotides matching TRBD1. The V gene's germline CDR1 is MNHNS and CDR2 SASEGT. This CDR3 comprises 19 residues. V was clipped by 0 bases and J by 0 bases; unmatched bases: 11. The CDR3 here is CASSEAVAGGTFSNQPQHF. CDR3 coding DNA: TGTGCCAGCAGTGAAGCAGTGGCAGGGGGAACGTTTAGCAATCAGCCCCAGCATTTT.

This clone was found once. The chain links TRBV14 to TRBJ2-1, with D hard to call. CDR3 size: 14 residues. The V gene lost 1 base and the J gene lost 9 bases, with 13 bases spanning the gap. Per the germline V gene, CDR1 is SGHDN and CDR2 is FVKESK. CDR3: CASSQATGGSEQFF. The CDR3 nucleotides read TGTGCCAGCAGCCAAGCTACTGGCGGCAGTGAGCAGTTCTTC.

This rearrangement joins TRBV28 to TRBJ1-5, with 8 bases fitting TRBD1. The trim removed 6 bases at V and 0 bases at J, leaving 4 bases unmatched. The length of the CDR3 is 15 residues. From germline, CDR1 is MDHEN and CDR2 SYDVKM. CDR3 coding DNA: TGTGCCAGCAGGGACGGACAGGGTAGCAATCAGCCCCAGCATTTT. This sequence encodes CASRDGQGSNQPQHF. The whole variable domain, filled in from reference TRBV28 and TRBJ1-5, reads DVKVTQSSRYLVKRTGEKVFLECVQDMDHENMFWYRQDPGLGLRLIYFSYDVKMKEKGDIPEGYSVSREKKERFSLILESASTNQTSMYLCASRDGQGSNQPQHFGDGTRLSIL.

This sequence joins TRBV15 and TRBJ2-2, with 8 bases aligning to TRBD2. V trimming: 4 bases; J trimming: 7 bases; junction bases outside the gene matches: 2. CDR3 length: 13 amino acids. Germline CDR1 reads LNHNV; CDR2 reads YYDKDF (reference sequence). The CDR3 DNA sequence: TGTGCCACCAGCAATCGGGAGGGCGGGGAGCTGTTTTTT. Encoded protein: CATSNREGGELFF.

The CDR3 loop is CASSPPGTAYNEQFF. CDR3 DNA sequence: TGTGCCAGCAGCCCGCCCGGGACAGCCTACAATGAGCAGTTCTTC. The chain links TRBV7-3 to TRBJ2-1, with 7 bases matching TRBD1. This CDR3 spans 15 amino acids. V was pared by 5 bases and J by 2 bases, with 6 bases of the junction left unmatched. Germline values: CDR1 SGHTA, CDR2 FQGTGA.

The chain carries TRBV15 and TRBJ1-1; maybe TRBD1 (6 bases). This CDR3 is 14 amino acids long. The V gene's germline CDR1 is LNHNV and CDR2 YYDKDF (reference sequence). V was cut by 5 bases and J by 3 bases, with 13 bases left in between. The CDR3 DNA sequence: TGTGCCACCAGCTCGAGGGAGGGGGACACTGAAGCTTTCTTT. Amino acids: CATSSREGDTEAFF.

The rearrangement links TRBV27 to TRBJ2-2, with TRBD1 matching over 8 bases. The CDR3 runs 19 residues. V shed 6 bases and J 3 bases; nucleotides not matched to a gene: 18. Germline V gene data show CDR1 as MNHEY and CDR2 as SMNVEV (reference sequence). The CDR3 spells CASSPKGPRDRFYTGELFF. The CDR3 region has the DNA TGTGCCAGCAGCCCTAAAGGGCCTCGGGACAGGTTTTACACCGGGGAGCTGTTTTTT.